These 23 T cell receptor beta chains were all obtained from the same sample, sequenced in a study of preoperative IRX-2 immunotherapy in early breast cancer. Sequenced by immunoSEQ multiplex PCR; TCRdb stores in-frame clones only, minus some. The repertoire consists of 24,000 or so clones, with 85% to 95% occurring once and the leading ten covering about 16%. Documented treatment: preoperative locoregional IRX-2 cytokine immunotherapy. The sequences come from tumor tissue, collected after IRX-2 immunotherapy. The receptors derive from a human donor with breast cancer.

This chain uses TRBV7-9 with TRBJ2-7; 10 bases are shared with TRBD2. Germline CDR1 is SEHNR and CDR2 is FQNEAQ (reference sequence). V lost 6 bases, J lost 6 bases, and 2 bases stayed unmatched. The CDR3 covers 12 residues. The CDR3 DNA follows: TGTGCCAGCAGTCGACTAGCGGGCGAGCAGTACTTC. Encoded protein: CASSRLAGEQYF.

This clone was seen once. The chain combines TRBV5-6 with TRBJ2-1; D is possibly TRBD1 (6 bases). This CDR3 comprises 12 residues. In germline, CDR1 is SGHDT, CDR2 YYEEEE. Trimming shortened V by 3 bases and J by 9 bases, and 10 bases separated the two germline ends. CDR3 in amino acids: CASSYRAGEQFF. The CDR3 DNA reads TGTGCCAGCAGCTACAGGGCCGGTGAGCAGTTCTTC.

The V call is TRBV15, the J call TRBJ1-1, with D perhaps matching TRBD1 (6 bases). Per the germline V gene, CDR1 is LNHNV and CDR2 is YYDKDF (reference sequence). V was clipped by 1 base and J by 0 bases, with 15 bases between them. This CDR3 spans 17 amino acids. CDR3 sequence reads: CATSRGFKDSLNTEAFF. CDR3 coding DNA: TGTGCCACCAGCAGAGGATTTAAGGACAGCCTGAACACTGAAGCTTTCTTT.

There are a few counts of this clone. As DNA, the CDR3 is TGCGCCAGCAGCTTGACGACAGATACGCAGTATTTT. It specifies CASSLTTDTQYF. The V call is TRBV5-1, the J call TRBJ2-3, with D hard to call. V lost 1 base to trimming and J lost 3 bases, with 3 bases between them. The CDR3 runs to 12 residues. Germline V gene sequence: CDR1 SGHRS, CDR2 YFSETQ.

Comments on this clone: One junction end disagrees with the germline gene, perhaps due to a read error. The chain is built from TRBV2 and TRBJ2-7; D tentatively fits TRBD1 or TRBD2 (5 bases each). The length of the CDR3 is 12 residues. The V gene's germline CDR1 is SNHLY and CDR2 FYNNEI. CDR3 region: CASSETIRDLSF. In DNA, the CDR3 is TGTGCCAGCAGTGAAACGATACGGGACCTATCATTC.

The V call is TRBV7-2, the J call TRBJ2-7, with D unclear. CDR3 size: 15 residues. V lost 5 bases and J 2 bases, leaving 16 bases between the germline ends. CDR1 is SGHTA, CDR2 FQGNSA, per germline. The CDR3 protein is CASSADTGLPYEQYF. The CDR3 region has the DNA TGTGCCAGCAGCGCCGACACGGGCCTTCCCTACGAGCAGTACTTC. Looking up the rest from reference TRBV7-2 and TRBJ2-7 gives the full variable domain: GAGVSQSPSNKVTEKGKDVELRCDPISGHTALYWYRQSLGQGLEFLIYFQGNSAPDKSGLPSDRFSAERTGGSVSTLTIQRTQQEDSAVYLCASSADTGLPYEQYFGPGTRLTVT.

The rearrangement uses TRBV28 and TRBJ2-6; a possible D gene is TRBD1 (5 bases). CDR1 is MDHEN and CDR2 is SYDVKM in the germline V gene. This CDR3 comprises 18 residues. V was shortened by 6 bases and J by 0 bases, with 18 bases between the two germline ends. Here the CDR3 reads CASSPGQSRDSGANVLTF. The CDR3, as DNA: TGTGCCAGCAGCCCCGGCCAGTCCAGGGACTCTGGGGCCAACGTCCTGACTTTC.

DNA for the CDR3: TGTGCCAACCTAGCGGAGTTCGAAAACATTCAGTACTTC. This codes for CANLAEFENIQYF. The V gene is TRBV7-6, the J gene TRBJ2-4; 7 bases align to TRBD2. V was pared by 10 bases and J by 5 bases, with 8 bases of the junction left unmatched. The germline CDR1 and CDR2 sequences are SGHVS and FNYEAQ. This CDR3 region has 13 residues. Based on the CDR3 plus reference TRBV7-6 and TRBJ2-4, the full variable domain is GAGVSQSPRYKVTKRGQDVALRCDPISGHVSLYWYRQALGQGPEFLTYFNYEAQQDKSGLPNDRFSAERPEGSISTLTIQRTEQRDSAMYRCANLAEFENIQYFGAGTRLSVL.

The chain has TRBV10-3 and TRBJ2-7; D uncertain. Germline CDR1 and CDR2: ENHRY and SYGVKD. V was clipped by 5 bases and J by 0 bases, with 8 bases between them. The CDR3 has 13 residues. CDR3 in amino acids: CAISTDPSYEQYF. In DNA, the CDR3 is TGTGCCATCAGTACAGACCCCTCCTACGAGCAGTACTTC.

The CDR3 loop is CASSERLAGLSGELFF. The CDR3, as DNA: TGTGCCAGCAGTGAACGGCTAGCGGGTCTTTCCGGGGAGCTGTTTTTT. The gene calls are TRBV6-1 and TRBJ2-2, with 8 bases that match TRBD2. The ends lost 2 bases at V and 6 bases at J; junction bases unmatched: 8. There are 16 residues in the CDR3. Germline CDR1 MNHNS, CDR2 SASEGT.

This clone was seen a handful of times. Here the CDR3 reads CASSRQGMNTEAFF. The CDR3 nucleotides read TGCGCCAGCAGCCGCCAGGGGATGAACACTGAAGCTTTCTTT. The chain has TRBV4-3 and TRBJ1-1; D is possibly TRBD1 (6 bases). V was shortened by 4 bases and J by 0 bases, with 9 bases between the two germline ends. This CDR3 region has 14 residues. The germline V gene has CDR1 LGHNA and CDR2 YSLEER.

Of note for this clone: This specimen includes other DNA sequences encoding the same CDR3. The V call is TRBV6-5, the J call TRBJ2-1; TRBD2 matches 10 bases. Germline-derived CDR1 and CDR2 are MNHEY and SVGAGI. V trimming: 5 bases; J trimming: 7 bases; junction bases outside the gene matches: 8. The CDR3 sequence is 15 residues long. As DNA, the CDR3 is TGTGCCAGCAGTGGTCCCGGGACTAGCGTTAATGAGCAGTTCTTC. Amino acid sequence: CASSGPGTSVNEQFF.

V usage is TRBV7-9 and J usage is TRBJ2-5, with D possibly called TRBD1 or TRBD2 (5 bases each). V lost 0 bases and J 1 base, leaving 9 bases between the germline ends. The CDR3 extends over 15 amino acids. Germline V gene data show CDR1 as SEHNR and CDR2 as FQNEAQ (reference sequence). The CDR3 sequence: CASSLAGRIQETQYF. In nucleotides, the CDR3 is TGTGCCAGCAGCTTAGCGGGACGGATCCAAGAGACCCAGTACTTC.

The chain carries TRBV15 and TRBJ1-5; no clear D. Per germline, CDR1 LNHNV and CDR2 YYDKDF (reference sequence). V dropped 0 bases and J dropped 9 bases, with 21 bases sitting between them. CDR3 length equals 17 residues. In nucleotides, the CDR3 is TGTGCCACCAGCAGAGATCTGGCCGGCGAATCGGATCGGCCCCAGCATTTT. Amino acids: CATSRDLAGESDRPQHF.

This chain uses TRBV30 with TRBJ2-3, with D tentatively TRBD1 (6 bases). Germline V lookup: CDR1 GTSNPN, CDR2 SVGIG (reference sequence). The CDR3 runs 20 residues. The V end was cut by 0 bases, the J end by 6 bases, with 31 bases between. CDR3 in DNA: TGTGCCTGGAGTGTCTCTCGCGTCTTGGGACCCACCCGTCAGGGGGATACGCAGTATTTT. Protein: CAWSVSRVLGPTRQGDTQYF.

Written as DNA, the CDR3 is TGTGCCAGCAGCTTGACTAGCGGGGTTGAGGAGACCCAGTACTTC. It is translated as CASSLTSGVEETQYF. The chain joins TRBV5-6 to TRBJ2-5; TRBD2 matches 10 bases. Germline CDR1 SGHDT, CDR2 YYEEEE. Unmatched junction bases numbered 5, after V lost 1 base and J lost 5 bases. The CDR3 consists of 15 residues.

The CDR3, as DNA: TGTGCCAGCAGCCTCGGACAGGGAGGTCCCTACGAGCAGTACTTC. This gives the protein CASSLGQGGPYEQYF. The chain recombines TRBV27 with TRBJ2-7, with 8 bases that match TRBD1. V lost 6 bases and J lost 2; bases outside the gene matches: 9. The CDR3 is made up of 15 amino acids. CDR1 MNHEY and CDR2 SMNVEV come from the germline V gene (reference sequence).

J is TRBJ2-5 and V is TRBV20-1; D remains ambiguous. The CDR3 loop spans 11 amino acids. Deletions cut 3 bases from V and 4 bases from J, with 6 bases between. Germline V gives CDR1 DFQATT, CDR2 SNEGSKA (reference sequence). DNA of the CDR3: TGCAGTGCTAGGATCCGAGAGACCCAGTACTTC. As protein: CSARIRETQYF.

The V and J genes are TRBV4-3 and TRBJ2-7; 9 nucleotides agree with TRBD2. Germline loops: CDR1 LGHNA, CDR2 YSLEER. This CDR3 region has 15 residues. V lost 3 bases and J lost 0; bases outside the gene matches: 3. CDR3 amino acids: CASSQFSGGSYEQYF. In DNA form, the CDR3 reads TGCGCCAGCAGCCAGTTTAGCGGGGGCTCCTACGAGCAGTACTTC.

CDR3 sequence reads: CASSLGSSGANVLTF. The DNA of the CDR3 is TGTGCCAGCAGCTTGGGGAGCTCTGGGGCCAACGTCCTGACTTTC. This rearrangement joins TRBV7-2 to TRBJ2-6, with a tentative D call TRBD2 (5 bases). Trimming stripped 3 bases from V and 0 bases from J, with 6 bases between. CDR1 SGHTA and CDR2 FQGNSA come from the germline V gene. There are 15 residues in the CDR3.

V and J are TRBV5-1 and TRBJ2-1; 9 bases match TRBD2. Trimming cost V 0 bases and J 9 bases; bases outside gene matches: 19. Germline V gene sequence: CDR1 SGHRS, CDR2 YFSETQ. This CDR3 region has 19 residues. The chain's CDR3 is CASSLAFSRSQREVGEQFF. CDR3 nucleotides: TGCGCCAGCAGCTTGGCCTTTTCTAGATCACAGCGGGAGGTGGGTGAGCAGTTCTTC.

The rearrangement links TRBV13 to TRBJ1-1; no clear D. Germline V lookup: CDR1 PRHDT, CDR2 FYEKMQ (reference sequence). CDR3 size: 12 residues. Trimming cost V 0 bases and J 6 bases, with 5 bases left between them. In DNA form, the CDR3 reads TGTGCCAGCAGCTTAGGGGCAGCTGAAGCTTTCTTT. Translated, it gives CASSLGAAEAFF.

The chain uses TRBV6-9 and TRBJ2-7; D gene ambiguous. With 8 bases removed from V and 4 bases from J, the gap between germline ends came to 9 bases. The CDR3 length is 11 residues. Germline V gene data show CDR1 as MNHGY and CDR2 as SVAAGI. The CDR3 DNA reads TGTGCCAGCTGCCCAGGATACGAGCAGTACTTC. Its translation is CASCPGYEQYF.